A selection of T cell receptor beta chains follows, all from one sample in a study of T cell responses to AZD1222 COVID-19 vaccine. The protocol was immunoSEQ multiplex PCR, while the TCRdb copy is restricted to in-frame clones and leaves out a portion. The sample has about 110,000 clones, about 92% seen once; the top ten hold roughly 1.1%. Sequencing used peripheral blood, obtained on day 0 of AZD1222 vaccination. These receptors were taken from an adult in good health. CDR3s leave out the opening cysteine and the closing phenylalanine or tryptophan. A row's size may be missing; if present it is once, few, many or a size class.

abundance	v_gene	j_gene	CDR3aa
few	TRBV7-9	TRBJ1-5	ASSLGHPGAQH
.	TRBV20-1	TRBJ2-1	SARADEQF
once	TRBV30	TRBJ1-2	AWSPGDIGYGYT
.	TRBV4-3	TRBJ1-2	ASSQDRTGVGGYT
.	TRBV20-1	TRBJ2-7	SASKDSGSYEQY
.	TRBV6-5	TRBJ1-4	ASSYSTGEGEEKLF
once	TRBV11-2	TRBJ1-1	ASSLTVNTEAF
.	TRBV20-1	TRBJ1-1	SASPGAEAF
once	TRBV9	TRBJ2-5	ASSVGPSTETQY
.	TRBV20-1	TRBJ2-3	SATLKDTQY
.	TRBV12-3/TRBV12-4	TRBJ2-7	ASSLRQGYEQY
.	TRBV29-1	TRBJ2-7	SASGGAFYEQY
.	TRBV20-1	TRBJ1-1	SAAQRAEAF
.	TRBV11-3	TRBJ1-2	ASSSAGYGYT
.	TRBV28	TRBJ1-6	ASSLPGTGHSPLH
.	TRBV29-1	TRBJ2-2	SVDWTGAGELF
.	TRBV19	TRBJ2-5	ASSTGGQETQY
once	TRBV5-4	TRBJ2-5	ASRPRDRETQY
.	TRBV18	TRBJ1-1	ASSPARGNTEAF
.	TRBV7-2	TRBJ2-7	ASSHPDYLKDEQY
.	TRBV7-9	TRBJ1-1	ASSSYPEAF
.	TRBV27	TRBJ1-5	AIALWDPDSNQPQH
once	TRBV15	TRBJ1-1	ATDTGGGRNTEAF
.	TRBV6-2/TRBV6-3	TRBJ1-5	ASSYSGVSNQPQH
.	TRBV19	TRBJ2-1	ASTPPGARYNEQF
few	TRBV6-2/TRBV6-3	TRBJ1-1	ASSFRTGGTEAF
.	TRBV5-1	TRBJ1-6	ASRGGDSYNSPLH
.	TRBV6-5	TRBJ1-5	ASSRDREAYQPQH
.	TRBV28	TRBJ2-5	ASTQGTSLETQY
once	TRBV5-1	TRBJ2-1	ASTLGVPQRDNEQF
.	TRBV3-1/TRBV3-2	TRBJ2-7	ASSQLYYEQY
.	TRBV7-2	TRBJ1-1	ASSLGGLGGTEAF
.	TRBV2	TRBJ1-5	ASSQTSGRQPQH
.	TRBV5-5	TRBJ2-2	ASSLGQLIGELF
.	TRBV5-1	TRBJ2-7	ASSLFNSAYEQY
once	TRBV18	TRBJ1-2	ASSLIGPTERRGYT
.	TRBV7-9	TRBJ1-4	ASSTNEKLF
few	TRBV19	TRBJ2-1	ASSPRTGVVYNEQF
.	TRBV7-2	TRBJ2-1	ASSLGTSNEQF
.	TRBV7-9	TRBJ2-2	ASSLRLAGDAGELF
.	TRBV28	TRBJ2-3	ASSLNRGGTDTQY
.	TRBV6-2/TRBV6-3	TRBJ2-3	ASSYSGLATDTQY
.	TRBV7-6	TRBJ1-1	ASSLGASGNTEAF
.	TRBV10-3	TRBJ1-5	AIRQGFDNQPQH
.	TRBV28	TRBJ2-7	ASRRDRDYEQY